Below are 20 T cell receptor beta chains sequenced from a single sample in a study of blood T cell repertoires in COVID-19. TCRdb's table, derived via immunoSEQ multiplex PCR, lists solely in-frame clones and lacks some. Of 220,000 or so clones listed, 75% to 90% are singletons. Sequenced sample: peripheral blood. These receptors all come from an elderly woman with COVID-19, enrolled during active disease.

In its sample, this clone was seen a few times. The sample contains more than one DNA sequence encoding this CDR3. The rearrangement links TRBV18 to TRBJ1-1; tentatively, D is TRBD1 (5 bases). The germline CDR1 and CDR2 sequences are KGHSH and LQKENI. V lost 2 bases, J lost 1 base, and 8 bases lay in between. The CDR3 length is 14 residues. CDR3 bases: TGTGCCAGCTCACCAACCGGGGGGAACACTGAAGCTTTCTTT. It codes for CASSPTGGNTEAFF.

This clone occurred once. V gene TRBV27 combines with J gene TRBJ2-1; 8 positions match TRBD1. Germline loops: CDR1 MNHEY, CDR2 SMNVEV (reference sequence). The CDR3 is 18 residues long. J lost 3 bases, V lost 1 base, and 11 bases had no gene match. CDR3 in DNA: TGTGCCAGCAGTTTATTATCCCCAGGGACAGGCTACTACAATGAGCAGTTCTTC. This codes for CASSLLSPGTGYYNEQFF.

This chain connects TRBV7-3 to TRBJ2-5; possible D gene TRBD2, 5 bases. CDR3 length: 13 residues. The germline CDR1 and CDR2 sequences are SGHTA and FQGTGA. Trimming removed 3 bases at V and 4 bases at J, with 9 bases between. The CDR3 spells CASSFGRGETQYF. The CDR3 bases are TGTGCCAGCAGCTTCGGTCGGGGAGAGACCCAGTACTTC.

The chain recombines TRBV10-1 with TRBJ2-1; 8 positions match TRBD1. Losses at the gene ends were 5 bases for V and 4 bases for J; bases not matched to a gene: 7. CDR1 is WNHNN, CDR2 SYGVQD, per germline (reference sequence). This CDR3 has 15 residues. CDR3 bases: TGCGCCAGCAGTCCCGGGACAGGAGGATACAATGAGCAGTTCTTC. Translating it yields CASSPGTGGYNEQFF.

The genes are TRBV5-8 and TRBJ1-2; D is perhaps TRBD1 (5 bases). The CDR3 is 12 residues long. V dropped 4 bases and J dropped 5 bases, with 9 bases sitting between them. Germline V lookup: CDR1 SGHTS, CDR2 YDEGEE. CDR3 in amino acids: CASSARGYGYTF. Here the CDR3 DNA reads TGTGCCAGCAGCGCCCGGGGGTATGGCTACACCTTC.

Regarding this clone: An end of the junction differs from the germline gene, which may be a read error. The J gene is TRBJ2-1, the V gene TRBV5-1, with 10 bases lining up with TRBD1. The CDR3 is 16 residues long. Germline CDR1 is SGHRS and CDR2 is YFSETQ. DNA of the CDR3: TGCGCCAGCACCTTGGGGACAGGGGACTCCTACAATGAGCAGTTCTTC. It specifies CASTLGTGDSYNEQFF.

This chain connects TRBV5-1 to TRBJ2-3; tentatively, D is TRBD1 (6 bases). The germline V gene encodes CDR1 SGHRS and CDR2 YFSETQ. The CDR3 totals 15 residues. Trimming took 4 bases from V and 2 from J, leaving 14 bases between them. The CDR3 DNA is TGCGCCAGCAGCCCGCCCCGGGACAACACAGATACGCAGTATTTT. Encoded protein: CASSPPRDNTDTQYF. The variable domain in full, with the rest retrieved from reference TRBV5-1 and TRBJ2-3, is KAGVTQTPRYLIKTRGQQVTLSCSPISGHRSVSWYQQTPGQGLQFLFEYFSETQRNKGNFPGRFSGRQFSNSRSEMNVSTLELGDSALYLCASSPPRDNTDTQYFGPGTRLTVL.

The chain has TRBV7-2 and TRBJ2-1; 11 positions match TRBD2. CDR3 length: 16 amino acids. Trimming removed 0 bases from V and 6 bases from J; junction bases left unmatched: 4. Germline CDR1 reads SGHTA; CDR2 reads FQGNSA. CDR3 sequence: CASSLAVAGGTNEQFF. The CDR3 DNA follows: TGTGCCAGCAGCTTAGCGGTAGCGGGAGGGACCAATGAGCAGTTCTTC.

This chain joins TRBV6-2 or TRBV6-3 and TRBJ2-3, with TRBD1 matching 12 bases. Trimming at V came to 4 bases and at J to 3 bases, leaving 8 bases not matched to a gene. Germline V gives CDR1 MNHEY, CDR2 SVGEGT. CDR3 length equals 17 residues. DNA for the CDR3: TGTGCCAGCAGTTTCCAACCGGGACAGGGGGCTACAGATACGCAGTATTTT. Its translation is CASSFQPGQGATDTQYF.

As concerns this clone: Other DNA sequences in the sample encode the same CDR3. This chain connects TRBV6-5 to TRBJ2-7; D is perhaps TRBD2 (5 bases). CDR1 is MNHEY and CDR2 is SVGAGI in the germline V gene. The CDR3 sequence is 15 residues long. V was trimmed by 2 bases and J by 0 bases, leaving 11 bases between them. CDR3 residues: CASSYGRGASYEQYF. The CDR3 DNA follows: TGTGCCAGCAGTTACGGCCGGGGTGCCTCCTACGAGCAGTACTTC.

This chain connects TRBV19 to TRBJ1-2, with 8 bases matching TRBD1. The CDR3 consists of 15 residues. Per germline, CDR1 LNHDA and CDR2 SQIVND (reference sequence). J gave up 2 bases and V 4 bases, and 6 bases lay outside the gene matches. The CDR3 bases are TGTGCCAGTAGTACCCGACAGGGGCCGAACTATGGCTACACCTTC. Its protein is CASSTRQGPNYGYTF.

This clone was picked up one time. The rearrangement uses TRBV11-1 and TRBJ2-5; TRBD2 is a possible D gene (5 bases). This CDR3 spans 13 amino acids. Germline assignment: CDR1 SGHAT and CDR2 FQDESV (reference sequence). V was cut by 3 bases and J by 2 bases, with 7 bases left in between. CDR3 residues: CASSFGLQETQYF. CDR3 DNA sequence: TGTGCCAGCAGCTTCGGACTGCAAGAGACCCAGTACTTC.

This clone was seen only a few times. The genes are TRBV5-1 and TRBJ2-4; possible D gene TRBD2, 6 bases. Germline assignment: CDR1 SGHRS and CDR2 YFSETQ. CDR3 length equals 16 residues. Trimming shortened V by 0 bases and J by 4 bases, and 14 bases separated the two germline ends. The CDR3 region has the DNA TGCGCCAGCAGCTTGGATCTCGGGAGTGTGAAAAACATTCAGTACTTC. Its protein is CASSLDLGSVKNIQYF.

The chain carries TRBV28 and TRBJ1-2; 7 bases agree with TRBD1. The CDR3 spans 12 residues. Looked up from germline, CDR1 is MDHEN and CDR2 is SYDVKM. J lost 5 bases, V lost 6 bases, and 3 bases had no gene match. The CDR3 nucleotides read TGTGCCAGCAGCCGGACAGGTTATGGCTACACCTTC. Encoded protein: CASSRTGYGYTF.

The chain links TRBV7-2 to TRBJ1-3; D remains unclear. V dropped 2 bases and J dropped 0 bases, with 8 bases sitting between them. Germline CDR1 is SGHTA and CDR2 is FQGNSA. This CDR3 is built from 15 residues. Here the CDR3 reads CASSLLVFSGNTIYF. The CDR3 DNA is TGTGCCAGCAGCTTACTTGTTTTCTCTGGAAACACCATATATTTT.

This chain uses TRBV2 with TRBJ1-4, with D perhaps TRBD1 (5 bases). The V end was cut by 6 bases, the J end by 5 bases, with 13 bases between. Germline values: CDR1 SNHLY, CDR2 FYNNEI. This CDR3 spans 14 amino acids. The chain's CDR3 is CASSRRRDNEKLFF. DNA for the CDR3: TGTGCCAGCAGCAGAAGGAGGGACAATGAAAAACTGTTTTTT.

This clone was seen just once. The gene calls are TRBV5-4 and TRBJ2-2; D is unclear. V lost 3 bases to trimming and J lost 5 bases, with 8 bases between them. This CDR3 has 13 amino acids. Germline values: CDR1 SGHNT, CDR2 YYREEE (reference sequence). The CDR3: CASSSVVTGELFF. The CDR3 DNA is TGTGCCAGCAGCTCCGTTGTTACCGGGGAGCTGTTTTTT.

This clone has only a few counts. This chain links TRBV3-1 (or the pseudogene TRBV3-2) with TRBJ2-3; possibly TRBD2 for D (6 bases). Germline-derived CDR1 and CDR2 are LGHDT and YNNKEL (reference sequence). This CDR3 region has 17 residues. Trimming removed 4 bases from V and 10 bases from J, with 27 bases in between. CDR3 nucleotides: TGTGCCAGCAGCCCGCCTGGGGGGACCTCTCTGGCTGCGGCGCAGTATTTT. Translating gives CASSPPGGTSLAAAQYF.

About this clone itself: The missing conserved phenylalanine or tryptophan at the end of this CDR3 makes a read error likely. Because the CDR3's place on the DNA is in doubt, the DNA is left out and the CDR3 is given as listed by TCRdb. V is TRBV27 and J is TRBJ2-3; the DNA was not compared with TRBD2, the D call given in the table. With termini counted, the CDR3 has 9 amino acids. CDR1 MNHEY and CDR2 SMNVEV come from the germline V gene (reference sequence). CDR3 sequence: CASSYWGEP.

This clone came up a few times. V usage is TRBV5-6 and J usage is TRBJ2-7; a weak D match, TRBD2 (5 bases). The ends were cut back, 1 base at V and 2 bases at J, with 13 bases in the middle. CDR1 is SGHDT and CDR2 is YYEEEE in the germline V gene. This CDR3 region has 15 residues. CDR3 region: CASSLIGSGAYEQYF. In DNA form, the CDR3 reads TGTGCCAGCAGCTTGATAGGGAGCGGTGCCTACGAGCAGTACTTC.